This T cell receptor (beta chain) was obtained from a study of cytomegalovirus exposure and HLA in healthy donors. Worth noting for this clone: Its matching antigen is unknown.

The CDR3 has 17 amino acids. J gave up 1 base and V 4 bases, and 10 bases lay outside the gene matches. Germline CDR1 reads KGHSH; CDR2 reads LQKENI. It was with 60 Vbeta and 13 Jbeta primers that the PCR ran. TCRdb's table, derived via immunoSEQ multiplex PCR, lists solely in-frame clones and lacks some. The table shows fewer than 250,000 clones, with about 74% occurring only once. Whole-study findings and limits: Several of the most significant clusters appeared, in a later analysis, to be linked to common viral pathogens.

This chain joins TRBV18 and TRBJ1-5; 7 bases map to TRBD1. This clonotype originated in a woman aged 25 to 39 in good health and CMV-seronegative. The specimen was PBMCs. CDR3 in amino acids: CASSRDPGQPSNQPQHF. The CDR3 DNA sequence: TGTGCCAGCTCACGCGACCCGGGACAGCCAAGCAATCAGCCCCAGCATTTT.